A single sample is the source of the 24 T cell receptor beta chains below, sequenced in a study of cytomegalovirus exposure and HLA in healthy donors (dated by TCRdb to 2016 to 2017). Receptor amplification or capture employed the immunoSEQ multiplex PCR assay. A mixture of 60 forward primers for TCR Vbeta segments and 13 reverse primers for TCR Jbeta segments was used in the multiplex PCR. In TCRdb, the immuneACCESS table is reduced to in-frame sequences with V and J assigned. These tables do not hold every clone; where another copy was compared, an unresolved V gene accounts for under half, and the others remain unexplained. For this sample there are about 84,000 clones; 78% appear just once. The top ten clones comprise around 2.7% of the sample. The sequenced sample consisted of PBMCs. The receptors shown here come from a male donor in good health and CMV-seropositive.

This clone was counted a few times. The gene calls are TRBV6-4 and TRBJ2-1; TRBD1 agrees at 7 bases. This CDR3 is 15 amino acids long. Germline-derived CDR1 and CDR2 are MRHNA and SNTAGT. The V segment lost 6 bases and the J segment 4 bases; nucleotides outside the gene matches: 9. The CDR3 DNA reads as TGTGCCAGCAGCGAAGCCGGGACAGAATACAATGAGCAGTTCTTC. It specifies CASSEAGTEYNEQFF.

This sequence joins TRBV7-3 and TRBJ2-5; perhaps TRBD2 as D (5 bases). The CDR3 is made up of 15 amino acids. The ends were cut back, 6 bases at V and 4 bases at J, with 18 bases in the middle. Germline V gives CDR1 SGHTA, CDR2 FQGTGA. CDR3 protein: CASSKEPGSLETQYF. The CDR3 DNA sequence: TGTGCCAGCAGTAAAGAACCGGGATCTCTAGAGACCCAGTACTTC.

This clone was found once. The chain carries TRBV4-2 and TRBJ2-1; D perhaps matches TRBD2 (5 bases). The V gene's germline CDR1 is LGHNA and CDR2 YNFKEQ. V was trimmed by 0 bases and J by 7 bases, leaving 16 bases between them. The CDR3 length is 16 residues. Written as DNA, the CDR3 is TGTGCCAGCAGCCAAGATCAAGCGGCGGGTGGGAATGAGCAGTTCTTC. Residues: CASSQDQAAGGNEQFF.

The chain recombines TRBV5-1 with TRBJ2-1; 13 bases line up with TRBD2. The V gene end was trimmed by 2 bases and the J gene end by 0 bases; junction bases not matched to a gene: 5. CDR1 SGHRS and CDR2 YFSETQ come from the germline V gene. This CDR3 region has 18 residues. CDR3 region: CASSLLAGGLSSYNEQFF. Written as DNA, the CDR3 is TGCGCCAGCAGCTTACTAGCGGGAGGGTTGAGCTCCTACAATGAGCAGTTCTTC.

This clone occurred a few times. The V call is TRBV27, the J call TRBJ2-6; 8 bases line up with TRBD1. V was pared by 9 bases and J by 0 bases, with 1 base of the junction left unmatched. CDR3 size: 14 residues. Germline CDR1 MNHEY, CDR2 SMNVEV (reference sequence). CDR3 DNA sequence: TGTGCCAGGACAGGGGACTCTGGGGCCAACGTCCTGACTTTC. This translates into CARTGDSGANVLTF.

This clone was seen only a few times. The V and J genes are TRBV2 and TRBJ2-4, with a possible D match to TRBD1 (6 bases). This CDR3 region has 15 residues. The germline V gene has CDR1 SNHLY and CDR2 FYNNEI. The V and J ends lost 1 base and 9 bases respectively, with 16 bases between them. This CDR3 is CASSEGTVAPGIQYF. The CDR3 DNA reads TGTGCCAGCAGTGAAGGGACAGTAGCCCCCGGCATTCAGTACTTC.

The V call is TRBV5-4, the J call TRBJ2-7, with TRBD2 as a possible D gene (6 bases). V was shortened by 2 bases and J by 2 bases, with 14 bases between the two germline ends. Per germline, CDR1 SGHNT and CDR2 YYREEE (reference sequence). The CDR3 has 15 amino acids. The CDR3 here is CASSLSPGLTYEQYF. CDR3 sequence (DNA): TGTGCCAGCAGCTTATCCCCGGGACTTACCTACGAGCAGTACTTC.

About this clone: The same CDR3 also results from other DNA sequences found in this sample. V and J are TRBV5-6 and TRBJ2-3; 10 bases map to TRBD1. The CDR3 length is 15 residues. Germline V gives CDR1 SGHDT, CDR2 YYEEEE. V lost 4 bases and J lost 2; bases outside the gene matches: 4. Here the CDR3 reads CASSPGQGYTDTQYF. The CDR3 bases are TGTGCCAGCAGCCCGGGACAGGGGTACACAGATACGCAGTATTTT.

The rearrangement uses TRBV4-1 and TRBJ1-4; D not certain. In germline, CDR1 is MGHRA, CDR2 YSYEKL. The CDR3 is made up of 16 amino acids. Trimming pared 4 bases from V and 8 bases from J, leaving 20 bases between. The DNA of the CDR3 is TGCGCCAGCAGCCGGAGGGAAGGACGGGGAACGGAAAAACTGTTTTTT. Amino acids: CASSRREGRGTEKLFF.

The chain uses TRBV18 and TRBJ2-3; TRBD2 might be the D (6 bases). From germline, CDR1 is KGHSH and CDR2 LQKENI. The CDR3 runs to 14 residues. The V gene lost 3 bases and the J gene lost 6 bases, with 13 bases spanning the gap. DNA of the CDR3: TGTGCCAGCTCACCCGGGAGAAAAGGGGATACGCAGTATTTT. This gives the protein CASSPGRKGDTQYF.

V usage is TRBV5-1 and J usage is TRBJ2-1; 14 positions match TRBD2. Per germline, CDR1 SGHRS and CDR2 YFSETQ. The CDR3 totals 16 residues. The junction had 3 bases not matched to a gene; V was cut back by 7 bases and J by 0 bases. The CDR3 here is CASRGLAGASYNEQFF. Written as DNA, the CDR3 is TGCGCCAGCCGGGGACTAGCGGGAGCCTCCTACAATGAGCAGTTCTTC.

There are many counts of this clone. This chain links TRBV19 with TRBJ1-1; 8 bases match TRBD1. The CDR3 consists of 15 residues. The junction had 5 bases not matched to a gene; V was cut back by 5 bases and J by 0 bases. Per the germline V gene, CDR1 is LNHDA and CDR2 is SQIVND (reference sequence). The CDR3 region has the DNA TGTGCCAGTAGTCAGACAGGGGCCATGAACACTGAAGCTTTCTTT. Its protein is CASSQTGAMNTEAFF.

The V and J genes are TRBV7-8 and TRBJ1-1; TRBD1 matches 11 bases. Germline V gene data show CDR1 as SGHVS and CDR2 as FQNEAQ. V shed 5 bases and J 11 bases; nucleotides not matched to a gene: 7. The CDR3 runs 13 residues. Here the CDR3 reads CASSIGQGAGAFF. CDR3 bases: TGTGCCAGCAGCATTGGACAGGGGGCGGGGGCTTTCTTT.

This chain links TRBV7-2 with TRBJ2-7; D perhaps matches TRBD2 (6 bases). V gave up 5 bases and J gave up 3 bases, with 11 bases separating them. Germline assignment: CDR1 SGHTA and CDR2 FQGNSA. The CDR3 consists of 13 residues. In DNA form, the CDR3 reads TGTGCCAGCAGCCCCCGGGGGAGCTACGAGCAGTACTTC. This translates into CASSPRGSYEQYF.

The chain joins TRBV7-6 to TRBJ2-7, with unresolved D. Germline V gene sequence: CDR1 SGHVS, CDR2 FNYEAQ. Trimming pared 4 bases from V and 3 bases from J, leaving 13 bases between. The CDR3 consists of 14 residues. The CDR3 spells CASSSDPTGYEQYF. In nucleotides, the CDR3 is TGTGCCAGCAGCTCCGACCCGACGGGCTACGAGCAGTACTTC.

The J gene is TRBJ2-1, the V gene TRBV30; D uncertain. CDR3 length equals 12 residues. The V end was cut by 8 bases, the J end by 8 bases, with 16 bases between. The germline V gene encodes CDR1 GTSNPN and CDR2 SVGIG (reference sequence). Written as DNA, the CDR3 is TGTGCCGTGAAAGGCTACGAGGATGAGCAGTTCTTC. It codes for CAVKGYEDEQFF.

V usage is TRBV7-9 and J usage is TRBJ1-6; a possible D gene is TRBD1 (5 bases). Trimming left V 5 bases short and J 9 bases short, with 14 bases between. In germline, CDR1 is SEHNR, CDR2 FQNEAQ (reference sequence). The CDR3 covers 14 residues. The CDR3 coding sequence is TGTGCCAGCAGCGGGGACTTGGCTGGTTCACCCCTCCACTTT. This encodes CASSGDLAGSPLHF.

Notes on this clone: Other DNA sequences from this sample encode an identical CDR3 as well. V and J are TRBV19 and TRBJ2-5, with 7 positions matching TRBD1. Germline-derived CDR1 and CDR2 are LNHDA and SQIVND (reference sequence). This CDR3 has 13 residues. The J segment lost 1 base and the V segment lost 8 bases, leaving 4 bases of the junction unmatched. The CDR3 sequence: CASGGQLQETQYF. Written as DNA, the CDR3 is TGTGCCAGTGGGGGACAGCTCCAAGAGACCCAGTACTTC.

CDR3 sequence reads: CASSRGLAINEQFF. Here the CDR3 DNA reads TGTGCCAGCAGCAGAGGACTAGCGATCAATGAGCAGTTCTTC. This chain connects TRBV9 to TRBJ2-1; TRBD2 matches at 9 bases. The V gene end was trimmed by 4 bases and the J gene end by 6 bases; junction bases not matched to a gene: 5. Germline CDR1 SGDLS, CDR2 YYNGEE. This CDR3 is 14 amino acids long.

The DNA for the CDR3 is TGTGCCACCAGCAGAGATCTCGCGGGCGCGGGTGAGCAGTTCTTC. It encodes CATSRDLAGAGEQFF. The genes are TRBV15 and TRBJ2-1; TRBD2 might be the D (5 bases). Germline CDR1 LNHNV, CDR2 YYDKDF (reference sequence). The ends were cut back, 0 bases at V and 9 bases at J, with 15 bases in the middle. This CDR3 spans 15 amino acids.

The chain employs TRBV6-5 and TRBJ2-7, with a possible D match to TRBD1 (5 bases). Germline V lookup: CDR1 MNHEY, CDR2 SVGAGI. V lost 6 bases, J lost 3 bases, and 9 bases lay in between. The CDR3 sequence is 12 residues long. The chain's CDR3 is CASSSDSYEQYF. CDR3 nucleotide sequence: TGTGCCAGCAGCAGCGACAGCTACGAGCAGTACTTC.

By frequency in the sample, this clone is medium-sized (0.01 to 0.1%). The rearrangement uses TRBV28 and TRBJ2-7, with TRBD1 identical over 7 bases. This CDR3 is built from 16 residues. CDR1 is MDHEN and CDR2 is SYDVKM in the germline V gene. The trim removed 7 bases at V and 3 bases at J, leaving 15 bases unmatched. CDR3 in DNA: TGTGCCAGCACCCCCAGAGTAGGGACAGTCAGCTACGAGCAGTACTTC. Protein sequence: CASTPRVGTVSYEQYF.

The rearrangement uses TRBV6-5 and TRBJ2-2, with 8 bases matching TRBD1. Germline V CDR1 and CDR2: MNHEY, SVGAGI. Trimming took 6 bases from V and 5 from J; bases not matched to a gene: 5. This CDR3 comprises 14 residues. This CDR3 reads CASSIQGETGELFF. In DNA form, the CDR3 reads TGTGCCAGCAGCATACAGGGGGAAACCGGGGAGCTGTTTTTT.

The chain links TRBV28 to TRBJ1-5; D not certain. The length of the CDR3 is 8 residues. Germline V gene sequence: CDR1 MDHEN, CDR2 SYDVKM. In nucleotides, the CDR3 is TGTACCACCGGGCCCCAGCATTTT. Translation: CTTGPQHF.